Below are 20 T cell receptor beta chains sequenced from a single sample in a study of HIV-infected patients and healthy controls. About 450 ng RNA was reverse transcribed with alpha and beta constant-region primers. Using multiplexing indices, alpha and beta chain libraries were generated apart by chain-specific third strand synthesis. TCRdb called the 5' RACE reads again in MiXCR, with one record for every CDR3 protein. The table shows 8,000 to 10,000 distinct CDR3 sequences, with roughly 7% occurring only once. All unsorted peripheral T cells were captured because whole blood was used without fractionation. The sample consisted of blood, taken before antiretroviral therapy. Source of these receptors: an adult with HIV infection.

Many counts were recorded for this clonotype. The chain recombines TRBV5-5 with TRBJ1-4, with unresolved D. The CDR3 sequence is 13 residues long. Germline CDR1 and CDR2: SGHKS and YYEKEE (reference sequence). The V and J ends lost 4 bases and 8 bases respectively, with 12 bases between them. CDR3 DNA: TGTGCCAGCAGCCTTAACCCGGGGGAAAAACTGTTTTTT. It yields the protein CASSLNPGEKLFF.

This clonotype was counted only a few times. This chain uses TRBV18 with TRBJ1-1; TRBD1 aligns across 7 bases. Germline V gene sequence: CDR1 KGHSH, CDR2 LQKENI. Trimming removed 6 bases from V and 6 bases from J; junction bases left unmatched: 10. The CDR3 has 14 residues. DNA for the CDR3: TGTGCCAGCTCTCGAGACAGGGAGGTACCTGAAGCTTTCTTT. Its translation: CASSRDREVPEAFF.

In this sample, this clonotype turned up many times. The chain couples TRBV2 to TRBJ1-2, with no clear D. Germline loops: CDR1 SNHLY, CDR2 FYNNEI. V lost 3 bases to trimming and J lost 8 bases, with 13 bases between them. CDR3 length equals 13 residues. The CDR3 loop reads CASSESGWYGYTF. CDR3 bases: TGTGCCAGCAGTGAGTCTGGCTGGTACGGCTACACCTTC. Based on the CDR3 plus reference TRBV2 and TRBJ1-2, the full variable domain is EPEVTQTPSHQVTQMGQEVILRCVPISNHLYFYWYRQILGQKVEFLVSFYNNEISEKSEIFDDQFSVERPDGSNFTLKIRSTKLEDSAMYFCASSESGWYGYTFGSGTRLTVV.

This clonotype was recorded many times. The chain joins TRBV7-9 to TRBJ1-1; TRBD1 matches 7 bases. Germline V gene lookup returns CDR1 SEHNR and CDR2 FQNEAQ (reference sequence). The J segment lost 3 bases and the V segment lost 3 bases, leaving 1 base of the junction unmatched. The CDR3 spans 13 residues. This CDR3 reads CASSFTGDTEAFF. For the CDR3, the DNA is TGTGCCAGCAGCTTCACAGGGGACACTGAAGCTTTCTTT.

This clonotype was observed a few times. The J gene is TRBJ2-6, the V gene TRBV5-1, with 11 bases identical to TRBD1. The CDR3 spans 21 residues. Germline lookup yields CDR1 SGHRS and CDR2 YFSETQ. The V and J ends lost 2 bases and 0 bases, in that order; junction bases with no gene match: 13. DNA for the CDR3: TGCGCCAGCAGCTTTTTACCGGGACAGGGGGGGGCCTTCTCTGGGGCCAACGTCCTGACTTTC. Amino acids: CASSFLPGQGGAFSGANVLTF.

This chain links TRBV5-4 with TRBJ2-5; 13 bases match TRBD2. The CDR3 sequence is 15 residues long. Germline V gene data show CDR1 as SGHNT and CDR2 as YYREEE (reference sequence). Germline trimming cut 3 bases from V and 7 bases from J; bases unmatched to any gene: 6. CDR3 nucleotides: TGTGCCAGCAGCTCCGGACTAGCGGGGGTTGGGACCCAGTACTTC. This codes for CASSSGLAGVGTQYF. The full variable domain, with the rest looked up from reference TRBV5-4 and TRBJ2-5, is ETGVTQSPTHLIKTRGQQVTLRCSSQSGHNTVSWYQQALGQGPQFIFQYYREEENGRGNFPPRFSGLQFPNYSSELNVNALELDDSALYLCASSSGLAGVGTQYFGPGTRLLVL.

In this sample, this clonotype turned up many times. The CDR3 spells CASSGRASGANVLTF. The CDR3 bases are TGTGCCAGCAGCGGACGGGCTTCTGGGGCCAACGTCCTGACTTTC. The chain carries TRBV21-1 and TRBJ2-6. TRBV21-1 is recorded as a pseudogene. CDR3 length: 15 residues.

The chain joins TRBV20-1 to TRBJ2-3; the D gene is possibly TRBD2 (7 bases). This CDR3 is built from 14 residues. CDR1 is DFQATT and CDR2 is SNEGSKA in the germline V gene (reference sequence). Trimming took off 5 bases at V and 4 bases at J, with 16 bases between the two ends. The CDR3 nucleotides are TGCAGTGCTCTAAGGGGGGGGCCCTCAGATACGCAGTATTTT. This sequence encodes CSALRGGPSDTQYF.

This clonotype was observed many times. V and J are TRBV20-1 and TRBJ2-7; D is undetermined. In germline, CDR1 is DFQATT, CDR2 SNEGSKA (reference sequence). The V end lost 0 bases, the J end lost 5 bases, and 5 bases lay between the germline ends. The CDR3 extends over 11 amino acids. CDR3: CSARDLDEQYF. CDR3 DNA: TGCAGTGCTAGAGATCTGGACGAGCAGTACTTC.

This clonotype was seen ten or more times. CDR3 nucleotide sequence: TGCGCCAGCAGCCAAACAGGGAACCGAATCACAGATACGCAGTATTTT. As protein: CASSQTGNRITDTQYF. This chain connects TRBV4-3 to TRBJ2-3, with TRBD1 as a possible D gene (6 bases). Deletions cut 2 bases from V and 2 bases from J, with 14 bases between. CDR1 and CDR2 (germline): LGHNA, YSLEER. The CDR3 is 16 amino acids.

In its sample, this clonotype was seen many times. The chain carries TRBV19 and TRBJ1-2; D not certain. The ends were cut back, 3 bases at V and 8 bases at J, with 19 bases in the middle. Germline V gene sequence: CDR1 LNHDA, CDR2 SQIVND (reference sequence). This CDR3 comprises 15 residues. The CDR3 protein is CASSISRTPWEGYTF. The CDR3 bases are TGTGCCAGTAGTATTAGCCGGACCCCCTGGGAAGGCTACACCTTC.

At least ten counts were recorded for this clonotype. Written as DNA, the CDR3 is TGCAGTGCGAAGGGAGACACTGAAGCTTTCTTT. This translates into CSAKGDTEAFF. The gene calls are TRBV20-1 and TRBJ1-1; D uncertain. Trimming left V 6 bases short and J 3 bases short, with 8 bases between. The CDR3 runs 11 residues. Germline loops: CDR1 DFQATT, CDR2 SNEGSKA (reference sequence).

This clonotype was seen ten or more times. This sequence joins TRBV19 and TRBJ1-1; 8 bases line up with TRBD1. Germline trimming cut 5 bases from V and 4 bases from J; bases unmatched to any gene: 3. This CDR3 has 13 amino acids. Germline lookup yields CDR1 LNHDA and CDR2 SQIVND (reference sequence). CDR3 DNA sequence: TGTGCCAGTAGTGTCCAGGGGGCCACTGAAGCTTTCTTT. The encoded protein is CASSVQGATEAFF.

This clonotype was seen repeatedly, ten times or more. V gene TRBV13 combines with J gene TRBJ2-7, with no clear D. V gave up 0 bases and J gave up 4 bases, with 7 bases separating them. CDR1 and CDR2 (germline): PRHDT, FYEKMQ (reference sequence). The CDR3 runs to 13 residues. CDR3 in DNA: TGTGCCAGCAGCTTAGGCAGTATATACGAGCAGTACTTC. It encodes CASSLGSIYEQYF.

This clonotype came up many times. The rearrangement uses TRBV7-9 and TRBJ2-7; possibly TRBD1 for D (6 bases). Trimming stripped 6 bases from V and 0 bases from J, with 15 bases between. The CDR3 is made up of 15 amino acids. Germline lookup yields CDR1 SEHNR and CDR2 FQNEAQ (reference sequence). The CDR3, as DNA: TGTGCCAGCAGTCCGGCGACAGGATCCTCCTACGAGCAGTACTTC. This codes for CASSPATGSSYEQYF. Looking up the rest from reference TRBV7-9 and TRBJ2-7 gives the full variable domain: DTGVSQNPRHKITKRGQNVTFRCDPISEHNRLYWYRQTLGQGPEFLTYFQNEAQLEKSRLLSDRFSAERPKGSFSTLEIQRTEQGDSAMYLCASSPATGSSYEQYFGPGTRLTVT.

This clonotype was seen at least ten times. This chain joins TRBV6-5 and TRBJ2-4; 9 bases fit TRBD1. The CDR3 is made up of 19 amino acids. Germline lookup yields CDR1 MNHEY and CDR2 SVGAGI. J was trimmed by 1 base and V by 0 bases; bases with no gene match: 10. The chain's CDR3 is CASSYSGTGMRLAKNIQYF. In DNA form, the CDR3 reads TGTGCCAGCAGTTACTCCGGGACAGGGATGCGTCTTGCCAAAAACATTCAGTACTTC.

This clonotype has a count of ten or more. V usage is TRBV12-3 or TRBV12-4 and J usage is TRBJ1-2; TRBD1 might be the D (5 bases). This CDR3 spans 15 amino acids. V was trimmed by 6 bases and J by 10 bases, leaving 24 bases between them. The CDR3 reads CASSPNPGDERVYTF. In DNA, the CDR3 is TGTGCCAGCAGCCCCAACCCCGGGGACGAGCGCGTCTACACCTTC.

The chain combines TRBV12-5 with TRBJ1-2; maybe TRBD1 (6 bases). In germline, CDR1 is LGHNT, CDR2 FRNRAP. The CDR3 consists of 14 residues. V shed 7 bases and J shed 7 bases, with 19 bases lying between them. For the CDR3, the DNA is TGTGCTAGTGCCCCCCCCCAGGGGAATGTTGGCTACACCTTC. This codes for CASAPPQGNVGYTF.

This clonotype has ten or more counts. This rearrangement joins TRBV5-4 to TRBJ2-3; D is perhaps TRBD2 (6 bases). Trimming removed 0 bases from V and 1 base from J, with 12 bases in between. The CDR3 sequence is 16 residues long. Germline assignment: CDR1 SGHNT and CDR2 YYREEE (reference sequence). The CDR3 here is CASSLGDGGRTDTQYF. The CDR3 DNA sequence: TGTGCCAGCAGCTTGGGCGACGGAGGGCGCACAGATACGCAGTATTTT.

This clonotype has a count of ten or more. DNA of the CDR3: TGTGCCAGCAGCCAATTTCCCGGGTTTTTGGCTGGGGAGCTGTTTTTT. Its protein product is CASSQFPGFLAGELFF. The chain recombines TRBV3-1 with TRBJ2-2; D gene unclear. V gave up 2 bases and J gave up 8 bases, with 18 bases separating them. CDR1 and CDR2 from the germline V gene are LGHDT and YNNKEL (reference sequence). The CDR3 totals 16 residues. The full variable domain, rest sourced from reference TRBV3-1 and TRBJ2-2, is DTAVSQTPKYLVTQMGNDKSIKCEQNLGHDTMYWYKQDSKKFLKIMFSYNNKELIINETVPNRFSPKSPDKAHLNLHINSLELGDSAVYFCASSQFPGFLAGELFFGEGSRLTVL.